One sample yielded the 2 T cell receptor beta chains listed below, sequenced in a study of cytomegalovirus exposure and HLA in healthy donors. Assay used: immunoSEQ multiplex PCR; TCRdb lists only in-frame clones, some missing. The data show hundreds of thousands of clones, with roughly 84% seen just once and roughly 2% held by the top ten. Sample: PBMCs. The receptor source for this set is a woman under 30 in good health and CMV-seropositive.

The rearrangement uses TRBV6-4 and TRBJ2-7; 7 bases fit TRBD1. The length of the CDR3 is 17 residues. V dropped 0 bases and J dropped 3; count of bases not matched to a gene: 11. Germline values: CDR1 MRHNA, CDR2 SNTAGT. The CDR3 region is CASSDSTVGTAYYEQYF. The CDR3 coding sequence is TGTGCCAGCAGTGACTCGACGGTGGGGACAGCGTACTACGAGCAGTACTTC.

This clone was seen more than once but under ten times. This chain joins TRBV28 and TRBJ2-2; 10 bases align to TRBD2. Germline CDR1 is MDHEN and CDR2 is SYDVKM. V lost 2 bases, J lost 3 bases, and 3 bases stayed unmatched. CDR3 length: 16 amino acids. CDR3 sequence (DNA): TGTGCCAGCAGTTTAGGGCTAGCGGGGGACACCGGGGAGCTGTTTTTT. Protein product: CASSLGLAGDTGELFF.